Listed below are T cell receptor beta chains from one sample, sequenced in a study of blood T cell repertoires in COVID-19. Sequenced by immunoSEQ multiplex PCR; TCRdb stores in-frame clones only, minus some. Of tens of thousands of clones listed, about 88% are singletons. Sequenced: peripheral blood. The source of these receptors is a man aged 55 to 70 with acute or convalescent COVID-19. Each CDR3 is given with its conserved first and last residue. D genes are given only for firm matches. Expanded clones get a size class; other rows say once, few or many, or leave the size out.

>TRBJ1-2|TRBD1|few|TRBV19
TGTGCCAGTAGTTCCACCCTGCGGGACAGGTACAATGGCTACACCTTC
CASSSTLRDRYNGYTF
>TRBJ2-5|TRBD2|.|TRBV5-1
TGCGCCAGCAGCTTTTGGGGTAGCGGGGAGACCCAGTACTTC
CASSFWGSGETQYF
>TRBJ2-1|TRBD2|.|TRBV7-9
TGTGCCAGCAGCGCAAGTCCCGGGACTAGCGGGAGGTCCTACAATGAGCAGTTCTTC
CASSASPGTSGRSYNEQFF
>TRBJ2-3|TRBD1|.|TRBV25-1
TGTGCCAGCAGTGATGACAGGGGTAGCACAGATACGCAGTATTTT
CASSDDRGSTDTQYF
>TRBJ1-5|.|.|TRBV2
TGTGCCAGCAGTGAATTCAACGTCGCGGGAGTACGGAGCAATCAGCCCCAGCATTTT
CASSEFNVAGVRSNQPQHF
>TRBJ1-5|TRBD1|.|TRBV6-5
TGTGCCAGCAGTCGGACAGGGGGTCAGCCCCAGCATTTT
CASSRTGGQPQHF
>TRBJ1-1|TRBD1|.|TRBV7-9
TGTGCCAGCAGCCCCCTGACAGGGAGCACTGAAGCTTTCTTT
CASSPLTGSTEAFF
>TRBJ2-5|.|.|TRBV7-8
TGTGCCAGCAGCCCGGGATTGAGAGAGACCCAGTACTTC
CASSPGLRETQYF
>TRBJ2-3|TRBD2|.|TRBV5-1
TGCGCCAGCAGCTCACTAGCGGGGGGGCGCACAGATACGCAGTATTTT
CASSSLAGGRTDTQYF
>TRBJ2-1|TRBD2|few|TRBV2
TGTGCCAGCAGTCTCGGACTAGCTACTGAGCAGTTCTTC
CASSLGLATEQFF
>TRBJ1-1|TRBD1|.|TRBV2
TGTGCCAGCAGTGAAGGGACAGGGATCACTGAAGCTTTCTTT
CASSEGTGITEAFF
>TRBJ1-1|TRBD1|.|TRBV5-6
TGTGCCAGCAGCAGGGGGACAGGGATTAGCAACACTGAAGCTTTCTTT
CASSRGTGISNTEAFF
>TRBJ2-7|TRBD2|.|TRBV7-8
TGTGCCAGCAGCGGTCTAGCGGGGGAGTTCGACGAGCAGTACTTC
CASSGLAGEFDEQYF
>TRBJ1-4|TRBD1|.|TRBV6-5
TGTGCCAGCGGGCAGGGGGGTACTAATGAAAAACTGTTTTTT
CASGQGGTNEKLFF
>TRBJ2-7|TRBD1|.|TRBV27
TGTGCCAGCAGTTTCACCACGATGACAGGGGATAGGTACGAGCAGTACTTC
CASSFTTMTGDRYEQYF
>TRBJ2-6|.|.|TRBV4-2
TGTGCCAGCAGCCACCCTACCGCAGGGCTCGGGGCCAACGTCCTGACTTTC
CASSHPTAGLGANVLTF
>TRBJ1-6|.|once|TRBV5-1
TGCGCCAGCAGCTACGGGGGTGGAAATTCACCCCTCCACTTT
CASSYGGGNSPLHF
>TRBJ1-3|.|.|TRBV28
TGTGCCAGCAGTCTCCCGCAGGGATATGGAAACACCATATATTTT
CASSLPQGYGNTIYF
>TRBJ1-5|TRBD1|.|TRBV4-2
TGTGCCAGCAGCCAAGGGGGACAGGGGGTAGGGGTGCCCCAGCATTTT
CASSQGGQGVGVPQHF
>TRBJ1-5|.|.|TRBV19
TGTGCCAGTAGATTTGCAGGGGAGCAGCCCCAGCATTTT
CASRFAGEQPQHF
>TRBJ2-7|.|.|TRBV20-1
TGCAGTGCTAGTAAGGCGGGCTCCTACGAGCAGTACTTC
CSASKAGSYEQYF
>TRBJ1-6|TRBD1|.|TRBV5-6
TGTGCCAGCAGCTGGGGACAGGGGTTAATTTCGGCACCCCTCCACTTT
CASSWGQGLISAPLHF
>TRBJ1-2|.|.|TRBV7-8
TGTGCCAGCAGCGAAGACAGGTTAGCTAACTATGGCTACACCTTC
CASSEDRLANYGYTF
>TRBJ2-1|TRBD2|.|TRBV5-4
TGTGCCAGCAGCACCTCTAGCGGGGGGGTTCAAAATGAGCAGTTCTTC
CASSTSSGGVQNEQFF
>TRBJ2-7|TRBD2|.|TRBV7-2
TGTGCCAGCAGCTTAGATAGGGAGGGGAACGAGCAGTACTTC
CASSLDREGNEQYF
>TRBJ1-2|.|.|TRBV5-1
TGCGCCAGCAGCTTGACAGGGCGAGATGGCTACACCTTC
CASSLTGRDGYTF
>TRBJ1-3|.|.|TRBV4-3
TGCGCCAGCAGCCAAGTTTTCGGGGACACCATATATTTT
CASSQVFGDTIYF
>TRBJ1-5|.|.|TRBV23-1
TGCGCCAGCAGTCAGTCCCCAAGGGGTCAGCCCCAGCATTTT
CASSQSPRGQPQHF
>TRBJ1-2|.|.|TRBV5-6
TGTGCCAGCAGCTTGCCCACAACTAACTATGGCTACACCTTC
CASSLPTTNYGYTF
>TRBJ1-1|.|.|TRBV25-1
TGTGCCAGCAGTGAGGGCGGCGGGGAGAACACTGAAGCTTTCTTT
CASSEGGGENTEAFF
>TRBJ2-2|TRBD1|.|TRBV7-2
TGTGCCAGCAGCCCCGGGACAGTCGTCACCGGGGAGCTGTTTTTT
CASSPGTVVTGELFF
>TRBJ2-2|.|.|TRBV3-1/TRBV3-2
TGTGCCAGCAGCCAGCGCCGGGGGACGACCGGGGAGCTGTTTTTT
CASSQRRGTTGELFF
>TRBJ1-2|.|once|TRBV7-2
TGTGCCAGCAGCGGGGCGGCTAACTATGGCTACACCTTC
CASSGAANYGYTF
>TRBJ1-2|TRBD1|.|TRBV5-8
TGTGCCAGCAGCTTCCGGGACAGCAAAAGGTGGGGCTACACCTTC
CASSFRDSKRWGYTF
>TRBJ2-1|TRBD2|once|TRBV2
TGTGCCACCGGACTAGCGGATAGCTCCTACAATGAGCAGTTCTTC
CATGLADSSYNEQFF
>TRBJ2-1|TRBD2|.|TRBV29-1
TGCAGCGTTGGACTAGCGGACAATGAGCAGTTCTTC
CSVGLADNEQFF
>TRBJ2-1|TRBD2|.|TRBV18
TGTGCCAGCTCACCGGGGACTAGCCTCAATGAGCAGTTCTTC
CASSPGTSLNEQFF
>TRBJ2-7|TRBD1|.|TRBV6-2/TRBV6-3
TGTGCCAGCAGTTACGGACAGGACTCCTACGAGCAGTACTTC
CASSYGQDSYEQYF
>TRBJ2-7|TRBD1|.|TRBV27
TGTGCCAGCAGTTCGGGACAGGGCTACGAGCAGTACTTC
CASSSGQGYEQYF
>TRBJ1-2|.|.|TRBV11-3
TGTGCCAGCAGCTTAGGGAATGTAGGGGTCTATGGCTACACCTTC
CASSLGNVGVYGYTF
>TRBJ1-2|.|few|TRBV9
TGTGCCAGCAGCGTAGACGACAGTAACTATGGCTACACCTTC
CASSVDDSNYGYTF
>TRBJ2-1|.|.|TRBV11-2
TGTGCCAGCAGCGCTGCACAGGGGGGGTATGAGCAGTTCTTC
CASSAAQGGYEQFF
>TRBJ2-2|.|.|TRBV5-1
TGCGCCAGCAGCAGGGAGCTACCCGGGGAGCTGTTTTTT
CASSRELPGELFF
>TRBJ2-3|TRBD2|.|TRBV2
TGTGCCAGCAGTGACAGCGGGGGGGCCGGTACGCAGTATTTT
CASSDSGGAGTQYF
>TRBJ1-5|.|few|TRBV28
TGTGCCAGCATCAGCACCCGGGGGGCTCAGCCCCAGCATTTT
CASISTRGAQPQHF
>TRBJ2-5|TRBD2|.|TRBV7-8
TGTGCCAGCAGCTTACTTAGCGGGAGGGGGGAGACCCAGTACTTC
CASSLLSGRGETQYF
>TRBJ1-6|.|.|TRBV27
TGTGCCAGCAGTCGTCGTAGGGCAGACAGCTCCTATAATTCACCCCTCCACTTT
CASSRRRADSSYNSPLHF
>TRBJ2-7|TRBD2|.|TRBV4-2
TGTGCCAGCAGCCAAGGGGCTAGCGGGTTATACGAGCAGTACTTC
CASSQGASGLYEQYF
>TRBJ1-1|TRBD1|once|TRBV7-9
TGTGCCAGCAGCCCAGGGGGAAGCACTGAAGCTTTCTTT
CASSPGGSTEAFF
>TRBJ2-7|.|.|TRBV13
TGTGCCAGCAGCTTAGGCTACGGGAGCTACGAGCAGTACTTC
CASSLGYGSYEQYF